These T cell receptor beta chains were read from a single sample in a study of shared clonotypes between healthy human individuals. Sequencing used immunoSEQ multiplex PCR; TCRdb keeps in-frame clones, though not all of them. Altogether 1,500,000 or so clones are present, approximately 98.5% being singletons, with the ten largest covering over 0.3%. Sequenced input: naive CD4+ T cells sorted from blood. Receptors were obtained from a man under 40 in good health. Both conserved end residues are part of each CDR3. The D gene is left open where the match is weak. The listing skips clone size in some rows; elsewhere it reads once, few, many or a size class.

j_call clone_size d_call v_call cdr3_aa cdr3_nt
TRBJ1-1 - - TRBV10-3 CAISEPGRSGVMNTEAFF TGTGCCATCAGTGAACCGGGCCGGAGTGGGGTGATGAACACTGAAGCTTTCTTT
TRBJ2-1 - TRBD2 TRBV11-2 CASSSLAGVKQFF TGTGCCAGCAGCTCCCTAGCGGGAGTTAAGCAGTTCTTC
TRBJ2-4 - - TRBV4-3 CASSQDNLGQSHYLAKNIQYF TGCGCCAGCAGCCAAGATAACTTAGGACAGAGCCATTACCTAGCCAAAAATATTCAGTACTTC
TRBJ1-2 once TRBD1 TRBV4-1 CASSQDPGQGSTTDGYTF TGCGCCAGCAGCCAAGACCCGGGACAGGGTAGTACTACTGATGGCTACACCTTC
TRBJ2-1 - - TRBV4-3 CASSQEPSRSSYNEQFF TGCGCCAGCAGCCAAGAACCTAGCCGGAGCTCCTACAATGAGCAGTTCTTC
TRBJ2-4 - - TRBV29-1 CSVVENIQYF TGCAGCGTTGTAGAAAACATTCAGTACTTC
TRBJ2-2 - TRBD1 TRBV10-2 CASSEAGQGRYTGELFF TGCGCCAGCAGTGAGGCCGGACAGGGACGGTACACCGGGGAGCTGTTTTTT
TRBJ2-7 - TRBD1 TRBV5-1 CASSLAPTGGFYEQYF TGCGCCAGCAGCTTGGCTCCGACAGGGGGGTTTTACGAGCAGTACTTC
TRBJ2-7 once - TRBV11-2 CASSPLGQSGRYEQYF TGTGCCAGCAGCCCCCTCGGACAGTCAGGTCGGTACGAGCAGTACTTC
TRBJ1-1 - - TRBV9 CASSDAGGHEAFF TGTGCCAGCAGCGACGCGGGGGGGCATGAAGCTTTCTTT
TRBJ2-2 - - TRBV6-6 CASFNGLRNTGELFF TGTGCCAGCTTCAACGGACTAAGAAACACCGGGGAGCTGTTTTTT
TRBJ1-5 - TRBD1 TRBV9 CASSVGQGQNQPQHF TGTGCCAGCAGTGTGGGACAGGGTCAAAATCAGCCCCAGCATTTT
TRBJ1-1 - TRBD1 TRBV7-9 CASSFPGGTEAFF TGTGCCAGCAGCTTCCCAGGGGGCACTGAAGCTTTCTTT
TRBJ2-5 - - TRBV2 CAHGGQETQYF TGTGCCCACGGTGGGCAAGAGACCCAGTACTTC
TRBJ2-2 - - TRBV6-5 CASSYEGIGAGELFF TGTGCCAGCAGTTACGAGGGGATCGGGGCCGGGGAGCTGTTTTTT
TRBJ2-7 - - TRBV29-1 CSVAHIDKSYEQYF TGCAGCGTTGCCCACATTGACAAATCCTACGAGCAGTACTTC
TRBJ2-7 once TRBD1 TRBV6-5 CASSYAPRDRANEQYF TGTGCCAGCAGTTACGCCCCACGGGACAGGGCGAACGAGCAGTACTTC
TRBJ1-1 - TRBD1 TRBV5-1 CASSVTGQPTNTEAFF TGCGCCAGCAGCGTAACGGGACAGCCTACGAACACTGAAGCTTTCTTT
TRBJ2-5 - - TRBV27 CASSGWARETQYF TGTGCCAGCAGTGGGTGGGCCCGGGAGACCCAGTACTTC
TRBJ2-2 - TRBD2 TRBV9 CASSPRGLAKVGELFF TGTGCCAGCAGCCCCCGGGGACTAGCGAAGGTCGGGGAGCTGTTTTTT
TRBJ1-3 once - TRBV2 CASQGLSGNTIYF TGTGCCAGCCAGGGGCTCTCTGGAAACACCATATATTTT
TRBJ1-1 - - TRBV19 CASSIRAGANTEAFF TGTGCCAGTAGTATAAGGGCGGGAGCGAACACTGAAGCTTTCTTT
TRBJ2-2 - TRBD2 TRBV6-4 CASSDGTSTGELFF TGTGCCAGCAGTGACGGGACTAGCACCGGGGAGCTGTTTTTT
TRBJ2-2 - - TRBV5-1 CASSVPRRNGELFF TGCGCCAGCAGCGTACCGAGGAGGAACGGGGAGCTGTTTTTT
TRBJ2-3 once TRBD2 TRBV9 CASSGGGAPSSTDTQYF TGTGCCAGCAGCGGCGGGGGGGCCCCAAGTAGCACAGATACGCAGTATTTT
TRBJ2-7 - TRBD1 TRBV27 CASRRNTGGVEQYF TGTGCCAGCAGGAGAAATACAGGGGGCGTCGAGCAGTACTTC
TRBJ2-7 once - TRBV15 CATSRDPAGVNEQYF TGTGCCACCAGCAGAGATCCGGCAGGGGTTAACGAGCAGTACTTC
TRBJ2-1 - TRBD2 TRBV5-1 CASSPGAGGREQFF TGCGCCAGCAGCCCCGGTGCGGGAGGTCGTGAGCAGTTCTTC
TRBJ2-3 once TRBD2 TRBV10-3 CAISVLAGSNTDTQYF TGTGCCATCAGTGTTCTAGCGGGATCGAACACAGATACGCAGTATTTT